The source of this T cell receptor (beta chain) is a study of cytomegalovirus exposure and HLA in healthy donors. V lost 5 bases and J 2 bases, leaving 13 bases between the germline ends. Germline CDR1 and CDR2: MNHNS and SASEGT. This CDR3 spans 15 amino acids. PCR was performed using 60 Vbeta and 13 Jbeta primers. The repertoire was sequenced with immunoSEQ multiplex PCR; TCRdb's copy has only in-frame clones and lacks some. The sample consists of about 94,000 clones, more than 60% of them appearing once. Sequences were obtained from PBMCs. The clonotype originates from a man aged 25 to 40 in good health and CMV-seronegative. V usage is TRBV6-1 and J usage is TRBJ1-5; possible D gene TRBD1, 6 bases. In DNA, the CDR3 is TGTGCCAGCAGTCCGGAACAGGGCGGCAATCAGCCCCAGCATTTT. Protein: CASSPEQGGNQPQHF.